One sample yielded the 12 T cell receptor beta chains listed below, sequenced in a study of shared clonotypes between healthy human individuals. The assay was immunoSEQ multiplex PCR, and TCRdb's table has in-frame clones only and misses some. In the table there are hundreds of thousands of clones, 95% to 98% of which are singletons. CD45RO negativity and positive selection for CCR7 defined naive CD8 cells, a population that excluded terminally differentiated effector memory CD45RA+ cells. Sequencing input: naive CD8+ T cells sorted from blood. The receptors originated from a man aged 25 to 40 in good health.

The chain uses TRBV11-2 and TRBJ2-7; no firm D call. Germline V gene data show CDR1 as SGHAT and CDR2 as FQNNGV. The CDR3 has 14 amino acids. Trimming took off 2 bases at V and 2 bases at J, with 10 bases between the two ends. DNA of the CDR3: TGTGCCAGCAGCTTAATCGCAGGCCCCTACGAGCAGTACTTC. As protein: CASSLIAGPYEQYF.

This chain uses TRBV11-2 with TRBJ2-2; 7 positions match TRBD1. From germline, CDR1 is SGHAT and CDR2 FQNNGV. The CDR3 sequence is 14 residues long. V dropped 5 bases and J dropped 7; count of bases not matched to a gene: 7. Here the CDR3 reads CASSTTGVIGELFF. The CDR3 DNA reads as TGTGCCAGCAGCACAACAGGGGTAATCGGGGAGCTGTTTTTT.

The chain joins TRBV5-1 to TRBJ2-1; TRBD2 might be the D (6 bases). V was shortened by 4 bases and J by 3 bases, with 17 bases between the two germline ends. Germline CDR1 reads SGHRS; CDR2 reads YFSETQ. The CDR3 is 16 residues long. The CDR3 region is CASSPGPSDNYNEQFF. CDR3 coding DNA: TGCGCCAGCAGCCCTGGGCCTAGCGATAACTACAATGAGCAGTTCTTC. The full variable domain, in which reference TRBV5-1 and TRBJ2-1 provide the parts outside the CDR3, is KAGVTQTPRYLIKTRGQQVTLSCSPISGHRSVSWYQQTPGQGLQFLFEYFSETQRNKGNFPGRFSGRQFSNSRSEMNVSTLELGDSALYLCASSPGPSDNYNEQFFGPGTRLTVL.

The chain combines TRBV19 with TRBJ2-7, with TRBD1 as a possible D gene (5 bases). The germline CDR1 and CDR2 sequences are LNHDA and SQIVND (reference sequence). Trimming stripped 3 bases from V and 5 bases from J, with 20 bases between. This CDR3 is built from 16 residues. The CDR3 nucleotides read TGTGCCAGTAGTATTGAACGGACCCTAGGGGTCCACGAGCAGTACTTC. This translates into CASSIERTLGVHEQYF.

The chain has TRBV6-5 and TRBJ2-6; D gene ambiguous. Trimming cost V 3 bases and J 2 bases, with 2 bases left between them. The CDR3 consists of 13 residues. From germline, CDR1 is MNHEY and CDR2 SVGAGI. CDR3 in DNA: TGTGCCAGCAGTTATGCTGGGGCCAACGTCCTGACTTTC. Amino acid sequence: CASSYAGANVLTF.

The V gene is TRBV29-1, the J gene TRBJ1-1, with unresolved D. V was trimmed by 4 bases and J by 3 bases, leaving 9 bases between them. The CDR3 loop spans 12 amino acids. Looked up from germline, CDR1 is SQVTM and CDR2 is ANQGSEA. The DNA for the CDR3 is TGCAGCGTTGGCCGGGATTACACTGAAGCTTTCTTT. This codes for CSVGRDYTEAFF.

The J gene is TRBJ2-1, the V gene TRBV5-1, with 9 positions matching TRBD2. The CDR3 is 18 amino acids. Per the germline V gene, CDR1 is SGHRS and CDR2 is YFSETQ. Losses at the gene ends were 4 bases for V and 0 bases for J; bases not matched to a gene: 11. The CDR3 region is CASSPGLADYSSYNEQFF. The CDR3 DNA reads as TGCGCCAGCAGCCCGGGACTAGCAGATTATAGCTCCTACAATGAGCAGTTCTTC. The complete variable domain, with remaining parts taken from reference TRBV5-1 and TRBJ2-1, reads KAGVTQTPRYLIKTRGQQVTLSCSPISGHRSVSWYQQTPGQGLQFLFEYFSETQRNKGNFPGRFSGRQFSNSRSEMNVSTLELGDSALYLCASSPGLADYSSYNEQFFGPGTRLTVL.

This chain joins TRBV10-3 and TRBJ1-5; 7 bases are a match to TRBD1. CDR3 length equals 17 residues. The V gene's germline CDR1 is ENHRY and CDR2 SYGVKD. Trimming took 10 bases from V and 2 from J; bases not matched to a gene: 17. CDR3 sequence reads: CASSRGFDRVGNQPQHF. Written as DNA, the CDR3 is TGTGCCAGCAGCCGAGGTTTCGACAGGGTTGGCAATCAGCCCCAGCATTTT.

The chain is built from TRBV7-6 and TRBJ1-3; D not resolved. Trimming removed 6 bases at V and 8 bases at J, with 20 bases between. Germline CDR1 SGHVS, CDR2 FNYEAQ. The length of the CDR3 is 15 residues. This CDR3 reads CASSNLSPEKDTIYF. The CDR3, as DNA: TGTGCCAGCAGTAACCTGTCCCCGGAGAAGGACACCATATATTTT.

On this clone: Other nucleotide sequences in the sample specify the same CDR3. The chain joins TRBV11-2 to TRBJ2-3, with D uncertain. The germline CDR1 and CDR2 sequences are SGHAT and FQNNGV. V was clipped by 1 base and J by 0 bases, with 5 bases between them. This CDR3 has 14 residues. The CDR3 DNA sequence: TGTGCCAGCAGCTTAGTTGGCAGCACAGATACGCAGTATTTT. Protein product: CASSLVGSTDTQYF. The variable domain in full, with the rest retrieved from reference TRBV11-2 and TRBJ2-3, is EAGVAQSPRYKIIEKRQSVAFWCNPISGHATLYWYQQILGQGPKLLIQFQNNGVVDDSQLPKDRFSAERLKGVDSTLKIQPAKLEDSAVYLCASSLVGSTDTQYFGPGTRLTVL.

The chain joins TRBV25-1 to TRBJ2-1; 10 positions match TRBD2. Germline-derived CDR1 and CDR2 are MGHDK and SYGVNS. The CDR3 sequence is 15 residues long. V was clipped by 2 bases and J by 7 bases; unmatched bases: 5. CDR3 protein: CASSEGLAEENEQFF. DNA of the CDR3: TGTGCCAGCAGTGAAGGACTAGCGGAGGAGAATGAGCAGTTCTTC.

This chain connects TRBV27 to TRBJ2-1; 7 nucleotides match TRBD1. The V and J ends lost 0 bases and 4 bases, in that order; junction bases with no gene match: 9. Germline values: CDR1 MNHEY, CDR2 SMNVEV (reference sequence). This CDR3 has 17 residues. The CDR3: CASSLSETGNIYNEQFF. The CDR3 region has the DNA TGTGCCAGCAGTTTATCGGAGACAGGGAACATATACAATGAGCAGTTCTTC.